This is a list of T cell receptor beta chains from one sample in a study of T-cell reconstitution after alpha-beta-depleted transplantation in children. Each CDR3 protein is one row after TCRdb ran MiXCR on the PCR reads. The sample records almost 500,000 distinct CDR3 sequences, roughly a tenth being singletons. This sample comprised PBMCs, obtained before TCRalphabeta/CD19-depleted stem cell transplant. These TCRs come from a child aged 2 to 10 with inherited bone marrow failure, due to receive a stem cell transplant. CDR3s include the opening cysteine and the closing phenylalanine or tryptophan. Fields, in order: V gene, J gene, CDR3 protein.

v_call: TRBV7-9; j_call: TRBJ1-3; cdr3_aa: CASSLTRVLYF
v_call: TRBV9; j_call: TRBJ1-2; cdr3_aa: CASSVGTGDYGYTF
v_call: TRBV4-3; j_call: TRBJ2-1; cdr3_aa: CASSQELAGGPVDEQFF
v_call: TRBV19; j_call: TRBJ2-1; cdr3_aa: CASSSFAGGVEQFF
v_call: TRBV27; j_call: TRBJ1-2; cdr3_aa: CASSLSPRGGGYTF
v_call: TRBV4-3; j_call: TRBJ2-1; cdr3_aa: CASSQRELEDEQFF
v_call: TRBV29-1; j_call: TRBJ2-5; cdr3_aa: CSVAGLAVSPGSPETQYF
v_call: TRBV20-1; j_call: TRBJ2-7; cdr3_aa: CSARGLAGFYEQYF
v_call: TRBV30; j_call: TRBJ2-7; cdr3_aa: CAWTRQESYEQYF
v_call: TRBV10-3; j_call: TRBJ2-7; cdr3_aa: CAIQAGGANEQYF
v_call: TRBV7-9; j_call: TRBJ2-2; cdr3_aa: CASETSPTGELFF
v_call: TRBV19; j_call: TRBJ2-7; cdr3_aa: CATTPKGAYYEQYF
v_call: TRBV4-1; j_call: TRBJ2-4; cdr3_aa: CASSQVDSRPLAKNIQYF
v_call: TRBV20-1; j_call: TRBJ2-5; cdr3_aa: CSAIGLVQETQYF
v_call: TRBV14; j_call: TRBJ2-1; cdr3_aa: CASSQDGARLTNEQFF
v_call: TRBV4-1; j_call: TRBJ1-5; cdr3_aa: CASSQAGRGQPQHF
v_call: TRBV5-1; j_call: TRBJ2-5; cdr3_aa: CASSLVAASGGQETQYF
v_call: TRBV28; j_call: TRBJ2-3; cdr3_aa: CASSRPSTDTQYF
v_call: TRBV27; j_call: TRBJ1-1; cdr3_aa: CASSLRRQGGTEAFF
v_call: TRBV20-1; j_call: TRBJ2-4; cdr3_aa: CSASPDRESQNIQYF
v_call: TRBV11-2; j_call: TRBJ2-2; cdr3_aa: CASSFGLAGGELFF
v_call: TRBV7-2; j_call: TRBJ2-3; cdr3_aa: CASSLLIPPPDTQYF
v_call: TRBV10-2; j_call: TRBJ2-3; cdr3_aa: CASRGALAHTQYF
v_call: TRBV20-1; j_call: TRBJ2-2; cdr3_aa: CSGVGTRDTGELFF
v_call: TRBV27; j_call: TRBJ2-1; cdr3_aa: CASNAGTSGNNEQFF
v_call: TRBV5-1; j_call: TRBJ1-6; cdr3_aa: CASRTGDNSPLHF
v_call: TRBV6-6; j_call: TRBJ2-1; cdr3_aa: CASSYPGVEEQFF
v_call: TRBV20-1; j_call: TRBJ2-7; cdr3_aa: CSARDLTSGSPTYYEQYF
v_call: TRBV4-3; j_call: TRBJ2-5; cdr3_aa: CASSRQTSGDQETQYF
v_call: TRBV15; j_call: TRBJ2-7; cdr3_aa: CATSRDSYTLSQYF
v_call: TRBV10-3; j_call: TRBJ1-5; cdr3_aa: CANHTGRGLWPQHF
v_call: TRBV3-1; j_call: TRBJ2-7; cdr3_aa: CASSQGLAGDYEQYF
v_call: TRBV19; j_call: TRBJ1-4; cdr3_aa: CASSTWTELFF
v_call: TRBV20-1; j_call: TRBJ1-1; cdr3_aa: CSETTGATEAFF
v_call: TRBV28; j_call: TRBJ2-7; cdr3_aa: CASSETVYSYEQYF
v_call: TRBV7-2; j_call: TRBJ2-1; cdr3_aa: CASNFLAGGTNEQFF
v_call: TRBV20-1; j_call: TRBJ2-1; cdr3_aa: CSARETSGVHWLFF
v_call: TRBV6-5; j_call: TRBJ2-1; cdr3_aa: CASSYNEGGPGEQFF
v_call: TRBV20-1; j_call: TRBJ1-1; cdr3_aa: CSARALGQRGTEAFF
v_call: TRBV5-5; j_call: TRBJ1-5; cdr3_aa: CASSLVRDLGGNQPQHF
v_call: TRBV27; j_call: TRBJ2-3; cdr3_aa: CASGPVKNLGDTQYF
v_call: TRBV5-1; j_call: TRBJ2-7; cdr3_aa: CASSLGQGSNEQYF